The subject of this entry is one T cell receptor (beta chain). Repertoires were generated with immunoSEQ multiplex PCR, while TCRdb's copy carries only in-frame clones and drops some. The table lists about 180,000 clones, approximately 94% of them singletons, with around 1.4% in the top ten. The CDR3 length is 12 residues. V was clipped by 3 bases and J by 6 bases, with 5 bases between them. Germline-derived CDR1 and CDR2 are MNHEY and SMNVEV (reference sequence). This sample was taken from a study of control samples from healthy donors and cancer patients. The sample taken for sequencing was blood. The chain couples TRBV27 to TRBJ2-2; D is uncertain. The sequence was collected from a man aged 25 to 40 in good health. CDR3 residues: CASSFGPGELFF. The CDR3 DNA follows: TGTGCCAGCAGTTTCGGACCCGGGGAGCTGTTTTTT.